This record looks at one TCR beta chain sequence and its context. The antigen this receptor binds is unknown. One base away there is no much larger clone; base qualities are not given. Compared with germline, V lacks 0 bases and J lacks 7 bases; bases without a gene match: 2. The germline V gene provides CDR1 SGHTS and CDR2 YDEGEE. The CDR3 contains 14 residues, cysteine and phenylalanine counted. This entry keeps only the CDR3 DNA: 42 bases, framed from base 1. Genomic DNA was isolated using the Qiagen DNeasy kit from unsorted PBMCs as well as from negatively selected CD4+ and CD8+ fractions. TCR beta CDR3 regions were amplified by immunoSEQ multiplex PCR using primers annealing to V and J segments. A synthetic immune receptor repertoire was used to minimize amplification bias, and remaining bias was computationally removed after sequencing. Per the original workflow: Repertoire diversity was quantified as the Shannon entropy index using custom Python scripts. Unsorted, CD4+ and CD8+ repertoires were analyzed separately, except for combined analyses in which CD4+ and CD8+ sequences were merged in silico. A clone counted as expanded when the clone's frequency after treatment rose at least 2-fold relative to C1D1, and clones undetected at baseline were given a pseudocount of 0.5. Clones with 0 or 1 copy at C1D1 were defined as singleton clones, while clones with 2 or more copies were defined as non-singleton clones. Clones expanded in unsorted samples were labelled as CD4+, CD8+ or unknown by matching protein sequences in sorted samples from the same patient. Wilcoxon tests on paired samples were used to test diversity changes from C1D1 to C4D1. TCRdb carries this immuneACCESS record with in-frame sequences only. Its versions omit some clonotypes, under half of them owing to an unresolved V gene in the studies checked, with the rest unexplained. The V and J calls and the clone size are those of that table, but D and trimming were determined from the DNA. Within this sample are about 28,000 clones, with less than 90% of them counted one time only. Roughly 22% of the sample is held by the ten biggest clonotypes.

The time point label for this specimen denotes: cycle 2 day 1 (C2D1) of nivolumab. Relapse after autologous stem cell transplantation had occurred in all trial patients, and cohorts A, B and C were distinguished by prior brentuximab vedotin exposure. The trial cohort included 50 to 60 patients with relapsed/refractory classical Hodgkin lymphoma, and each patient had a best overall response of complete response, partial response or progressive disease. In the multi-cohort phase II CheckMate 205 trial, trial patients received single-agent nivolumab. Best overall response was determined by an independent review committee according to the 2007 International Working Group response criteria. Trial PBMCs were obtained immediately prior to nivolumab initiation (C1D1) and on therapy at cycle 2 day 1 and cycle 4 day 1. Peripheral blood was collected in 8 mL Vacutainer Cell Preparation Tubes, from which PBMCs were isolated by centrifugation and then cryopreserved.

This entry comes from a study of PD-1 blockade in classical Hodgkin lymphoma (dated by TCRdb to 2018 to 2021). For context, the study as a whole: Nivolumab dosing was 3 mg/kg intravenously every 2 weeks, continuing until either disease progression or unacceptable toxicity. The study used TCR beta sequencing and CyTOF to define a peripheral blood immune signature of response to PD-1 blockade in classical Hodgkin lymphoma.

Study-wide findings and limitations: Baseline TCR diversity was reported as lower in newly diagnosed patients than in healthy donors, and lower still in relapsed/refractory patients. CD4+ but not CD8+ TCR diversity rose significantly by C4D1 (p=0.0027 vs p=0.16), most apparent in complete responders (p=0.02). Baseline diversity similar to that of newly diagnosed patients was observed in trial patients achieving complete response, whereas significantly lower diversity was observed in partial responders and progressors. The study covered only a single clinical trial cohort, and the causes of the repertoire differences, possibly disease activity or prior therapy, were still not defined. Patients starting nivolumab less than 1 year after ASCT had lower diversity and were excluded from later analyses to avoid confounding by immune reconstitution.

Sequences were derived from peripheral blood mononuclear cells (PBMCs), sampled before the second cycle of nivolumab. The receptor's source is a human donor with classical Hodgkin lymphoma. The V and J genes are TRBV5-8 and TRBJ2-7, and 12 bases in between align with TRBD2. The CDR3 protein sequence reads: CASSLGLAGEEQYF. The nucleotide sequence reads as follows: TGTGCCAGCAGCTTGGGACTAGCGGGAGAAGAGCAGTACTTC.